A single sample is the source of the 5 T cell receptor beta chains below, sequenced in a study of HIV-infected children after antiretroviral therapy interruption. Unique molecular identifiers were included in an RNA-based 3' RACE TCR library. In TCRdb, the 3' RACE reads were re-called with MiXCR into one record per CDR3 protein. Of about 83,000 distinct CDR3 sequences listed, about 6.9% are singletons. Indicated treatment: PENTA 11 planned treatment interruption arm or continuous ART arm. Sequences were derived from CD45RA+ CD4+ T cells from PBMCs, pooled from several time points, sampled from a donor given antiretroviral therapy, either interrupted or continuous. Subset specified: naive CD4+ CD45RA+ CD45RO- T cells. The receptors here all came from a pool of human donors with HIV.

V and J are TRBV28 and TRBJ2-5; no definite D call. The CDR3 runs to 14 residues. CDR1 and CDR2 (germline): MDHEN, SYDVKM. V gave up 2 bases and J gave up 1 base, with 8 bases separating them. The CDR3 region is CASSLLGIQETQYF. CDR3 coding DNA: TGTGCCAGCAGTTTACTGGGAATCCAAGAGACCCAGTACTTC.

The chain uses TRBV29-1 and TRBJ2-7, with 8 bases aligning to TRBD2. V lost 7 bases and J lost 1; bases outside the gene matches: 15. This CDR3 contains 16 residues. Germline V gives CDR1 SQVTM, CDR2 ANQGSEA. The CDR3 nucleotides are TGCAGCGCCCGAGGGGCCCCCGGGACTAGGTCCTACGAGCAGTACTTC. Encoded protein: CSARGAPGTRSYEQYF.

This clonotype was recorded at least ten times. This chain connects TRBV7-2 to TRBJ2-5; D is perhaps TRBD2 (6 bases). Germline lookup yields CDR1 SGHTA and CDR2 FQGNSA. This CDR3 has 15 residues. With 5 bases removed from V and 1 base from J, the gap between germline ends came to 14 bases. CDR3: CASSQFVSGQETQYF. CDR3 sequence (DNA): TGTGCCAGCAGCCAGTTTGTTAGCGGCCAAGAGACCCAGTACTTC.

In its sample, this clonotype was seen many times. J is TRBJ2-2 and V is TRBV7-2, with 7 bases aligning to TRBD1. Germline CDR1 SGHTA, CDR2 FQGNSA. The ends lost 4 bases at V and 9 bases at J; junction bases unmatched: 8. This CDR3 is 14 amino acids long. The CDR3: CASSSDRVNRELFF. The CDR3 DNA follows: TGTGCCAGCAGCTCAGACAGGGTGAATAGGGAGCTGTTTTTT.

In this sample, this clonotype turned up many times. The chain uses TRBV12-3 or TRBV12-4 and TRBJ1-5; D not resolved. The CDR3 loop spans 11 amino acids. V gave up 2 bases and J gave up 6 bases, with 2 bases separating them. CDR3 loop: CASSLRQPQHF. The CDR3 region has the DNA TGTGCCAGCAGTTTACGTCAGCCCCAGCATTTT.